This T cell receptor (beta chain) is from a study of OX40 agonist ivuxolimab in advanced cancers. At the level of the whole study: The costimulatory receptor OX40 (CD134) was targeted by ivuxolimab, a fully human IgG2 agonistic monoclonal antibody. Intravenous ivuxolimab was administered to patients every 2 weeks at six dose levels: 0.01, 0.1, 0.3, 1.5, 3 and 10 mg/kg. Of the roughly 50 dose-escalation patients, hepatocellular carcinoma was present in around 20, melanoma in approximately 15, renal cell carcinoma in 9 and head and neck cancer in 9. In the dose-escalation cohort, 65% to 85% of patients were male, and the mean age was 60 years with a range of about 20 to 79. Prior anti-PD-1, anti-PD-L1 or anti-CTLA-4 therapy was permitted, and 40% to 50% of dose-escalation patients had received checkpoint inhibitors. Partial responses occurred in three dose-escalation patients: two with cutaneous melanoma and one with hepatocellular carcinoma. The purpose of peripheral TCRbeta sequencing was to test whether ivuxolimab changed TCR sequence diversity and led to clonal T-cell expansion. The paper covers the monotherapy dose-escalation part of the phase I ivuxolimab trial, which included N ≈ 57 patients. Study-wide findings and limitations: The antigen specificity of the clonally expanded peripheral T cells was not determined. Low levels of normalized T-cell clonal expansion were also shown by some nonresponding patients. In partial responders in the 0.1-3.0 mg/kg groups, normalized peripheral clonal expansion was found to be among the lowest, especially among CD8+ T cells. At doses of 0.1 to 3.0 mg/kg, clonal expansion of both CD4+ and CD8+ T cells in blood was seen between baseline and week 6. On average, CD8+ T cells showed more expanded clones than CD4+ T cells after ivuxolimab.

Genomic DNA was extracted from sorted cells for sequencing of the TCRbeta CDR3 region. The immunoSEQ Assay was used to sequence the TCRbeta CDR3 regions. TCRdb took this table from immuneACCESS and kept in-frame rearrangements with V and J called. Such tables lack part of the clones; where checked against another copy, unresolved V genes explain under half of the gap, and the rest is unexplained. This sample comprises about 46,000 clones, 89% of them detected only once. The ten largest clonotypes hold around 11% of the sample. Patients with autoimmune disease history or receiving systemic immunosuppression were excluded from the trial. In every dose cohort, peripheral blood was drawn for TCR sequencing at baseline, cycle 4 day 1, and cycle 7 day 1. Samples were obtained from an open-label, multicenter, first-in-human phase I dose-escalation trial of ivuxolimab. Adults with locally advanced or metastatic melanoma, renal cell carcinoma, hepatocellular carcinoma or head and neck squamous cell carcinoma were enrolled in the trial. Before TCR sequencing, CD4+ and CD8+ T cells were separately sorted from peripheral blood.

Compared with germline, V lacks 0 bases and J lacks 3 bases; bases without a gene match: 2. From the cysteine up to the phenylalanine, the CDR3 has a length of 14 residues. The retained sequence is limited to the CDR3, 42 bases, with the frame set at the first base. Sequences GTSNPN (CDR1) and SVGIG (CDR2) are obtained from the germline V gene (reference sequence). Of note for this clone: This receptor's antigen is unknown. No base quality information exists; no much larger clone differs at one position.

Here the sequenced sample was CD4+ or CD8+ T cells sorted from blood, taken in a trial of the OX40 agonist ivuxolimab. This receptor was taken from an adult with an advanced solid tumor such as melanoma, head and neck, liver or kidney cancer. The rearrangement joined TRBV30 to TRBJ2-7; 10 junctional bases match TRBD1. The CDR3 sequence is CAWSVGQGLYEQYF. In nucleotide form, the sequence is TGTGCCTGGAGTGTGGGACAGGGGCTCTACGAGCAGTACTTC.